These 15 T cell receptor beta chains originate from one sample sequenced in a study of shared clonotypes between healthy human individuals. Using immunoSEQ multiplex PCR, the repertoire was profiled, and TCRdb retains in-frame clones only, with some absent. The sample includes hundreds of thousands of clones, around 78% of them seen just once. The sample taken for sequencing was PBMCs. Receptors originate from a woman between 40 and 55 years old in good health. Some clones in this sample may be carry-over from other donors' samples.

This sequence joins TRBV7-3 and TRBJ2-1; no definite D call. CDR3 length: 15 amino acids. Germline values: CDR1 SGHTA, CDR2 FQGTGA. V lost 5 bases, J lost 1 base, and 12 bases lay in between. CDR3 sequence: CASSPDPGSYNEQFF. The CDR3 DNA is TGTGCCAGCAGCCCCGACCCTGGGTCCTACAATGAGCAGTTCTTC.

This clone was seen once. With a far larger clone one base away, a read error is the likely cause. The chain is built from TRBV2 and TRBJ2-7; D unresolved. The CDR3 has 11 residues. The V gene's germline CDR1 is SNHLY and CDR2 FYNNEI. CDR3 DNA sequence: TGTACCAGCAGCAACTCCTACGAGCAGTACTTC. Encoded protein: CTSSNSYEQYF.

This clone was detected only a few times. The gene calls are TRBV29-1 and TRBJ2-7; 7 bases are a match to TRBD1. CDR3 size: 16 residues. J was trimmed by 2 bases and V by 0 bases; bases with no gene match: 10. Germline V CDR1 and CDR2: SQVTM, ANQGSEA. CDR3 DNA: TGCAGCGTTGAAGATCGAGAACAGGGGATGGCCTACGAGCAGTACTTC. This codes for CSVEDREQGMAYEQYF.

Note on this clone: The sample holds other DNA sequences that translate to the same CDR3. The chain recombines TRBV6-5 with TRBJ2-7; D possibly matches TRBD1 or TRBD2 (5 bases each). Germline V lookup: CDR1 MNHEY, CDR2 SVGAGI. The V and J ends lost 5 bases and 2 bases respectively, with 16 bases between them. The CDR3 totals 15 residues. DNA of the CDR3: TGTGCCAGCAGTCGCACGGGGACCGAGACCTACGAGCAGTACTTC. Translation gives CASSRTGTETYEQYF.

On this clone itself: A far larger clone is off by one base, so a read error is likely. This sample includes further DNA sequences coding for the same CDR3. This rearrangement joins TRBV4-2 to TRBJ2-2, with D perhaps TRBD2 (6 bases). Trimming cost V 0 bases and J 4 bases, with 9 bases left between them. The CDR3 has 15 residues. CDR1 is LGHNA, CDR2 YNFKEQ, per germline. The CDR3 nucleotides read TGTGCCAGCAGCCAAGATCACGGGAGCACCGGGGAGCTGTTTTTT. This sequence encodes CASSQDHGSTGELFF.

The genes are TRBV7-9 and TRBJ1-1; D is perhaps TRBD1 (5 bases). The CDR3 runs to 14 residues. The ends were cut back, 7 bases at V and 2 bases at J, with 14 bases in the middle. Germline V gene lookup returns CDR1 SEHNR and CDR2 FQNEAQ (reference sequence). DNA of the CDR3: TGTGCCAGCACCCCCGGGGGGTACAACACTGAAGCTTTCTTT. Translating it yields CASTPGGYNTEAFF.

In this sample, this clone turned up a few times. The V call is TRBV5-1, the J call TRBJ2-4; TRBD1 might be the D (5 bases). Germline-derived CDR1 and CDR2 are SGHRS and YFSETQ. The V end lost 4 bases, the J end lost 10 bases, and 21 bases lay between the germline ends. The CDR3 is 15 residues long. This CDR3 is CASSPDSDRIGIQYF. Written as DNA, the CDR3 is TGCGCCAGCAGCCCAGACAGCGATCGCATAGGGATTCAGTACTTC.

V and J are TRBV29-1 and TRBJ1-2; a possible D gene is TRBD1 (5 bases). Per the germline V gene, CDR1 is SQVTM and CDR2 is ANQGSEA. V was cut by 4 bases and J by 4 bases, with 13 bases left in between. The CDR3 spans 13 residues. CDR3 in DNA: TGCAGCGTTGGGAGGGACGTCGGCTATGGCTACACCTTC. Its translation is CSVGRDVGYGYTF.

The chain couples TRBV5-6 to TRBJ2-5, with 14 bases identical to TRBD2. V was clipped by 4 bases and J by 3 bases; unmatched bases: 2. The CDR3 is made up of 15 amino acids. Germline V gives CDR1 SGHDT, CDR2 YYEEEE. The CDR3 loop reads CASSPGLAGEETQYF. The CDR3 DNA follows: TGTGCCAGCAGCCCGGGACTAGCGGGAGAAGAGACCCAGTACTTC.

The chain carries TRBV7-2 and TRBJ1-1, with 7 nucleotides matching TRBD1. There are 14 residues in the CDR3. Germline V lookup: CDR1 SGHTA, CDR2 FQGNSA. The V and J ends lost 5 bases and 2 bases, in that order; junction bases with no gene match: 5. The CDR3 coding sequence is TGTGCCAGCAGCGCCGGGACAGCTAACACTGAAGCTTTCTTT. Translated, it gives CASSAGTANTEAFF.

This chain joins TRBV5-1 and TRBJ1-5; 9 bases map to TRBD1. The germline V gene has CDR1 SGHRS and CDR2 YFSETQ. The CDR3 length is 15 residues. J lost 8 bases, V lost 4 bases, and 10 bases had no gene match. For the CDR3, the DNA is TGCGCCAGCAGCAGAGCCGGGACAGGGAGAGAGCCCCAGCATTTT. Its protein product is CASSRAGTGREPQHF.

The rearrangement joins TRBV7-2 to TRBJ2-1; D gene unclear. The CDR3 covers 14 residues. Between the trimmed V and J ends, which lost 2 bases and 8 bases, there was a span of 13 bases. Germline V gene sequence: CDR1 SGHTA, CDR2 FQGNSA. CDR3 amino acids: CASSLSSSSDEQFF. In DNA form, the CDR3 reads TGTGCCAGCAGCTTATCTTCTAGTTCGGATGAGCAGTTCTTC.

CDR3 sequence: CASSLVYQETQYF. In DNA, the CDR3 is TGTGCCAGCAGTTTAGTCTACCAAGAGACCCAGTACTTC. The gene calls are TRBV28 and TRBJ2-5; D gene unclear. The CDR3 contains 13 residues. Trimming stripped 2 bases from V and 0 bases from J, with 4 bases between. Germline values: CDR1 MDHEN, CDR2 SYDVKM.

The genes are TRBV5-1 and TRBJ2-5; D tentatively reads TRBD1 or TRBD2 (5 bases each). Trimming removed 4 bases from V and 4 bases from J, with 14 bases in between. CDR3 length: 14 residues. Germline V gene data show CDR1 as SGHRS and CDR2 as YFSETQ. The DNA of the CDR3 is TGCGCCAGCAGCCCCTACAGAGGGGCAGAGACCCAGTACTTC. This translates into CASSPYRGAETQYF.

The CDR3 DNA follows: TGCGCCAGCGGGGTGACAGGGGGTGGGAACACTGAAGCTTTCTTT. This gives the protein CASGVTGGGNTEAFF. The chain joins TRBV5-1 to TRBJ1-1; 9 nucleotides line up with TRBD1. CDR1 is SGHRS, CDR2 YFSETQ, per germline. Trimming removed 7 bases from V and 1 base from J; junction bases left unmatched: 8. The CDR3 consists of 15 residues.